This T cell receptor (beta chain) stems from a study of Ad26.COV2.S vaccination and SARS-CoV-2 variants. Repertoires were generated with immunoSEQ multiplex PCR, while TCRdb's copy carries only in-frame clones and drops some. The sample includes about 350,000 clones, around 90% seen only once; the top ten take around 4.2%. Deletions cut 0 bases from V and 1 base from J, with 12 bases between. The CDR3 runs to 16 residues. The germline V gene has CDR1 SGDLS and CDR2 YYNGEE. The chain is built from TRBV9 and TRBJ2-3; either TRBD1 or TRBD2 may fit D (5 bases each). The sequence was obtained from a human donor who had recovered from COVID-19. The material was peripheral blood, obtained after recovery from COVID-19. CDR3 coding DNA: TGTGCCAGCAGCGTAGGTGGGGGTAAGGGCACAGATACGCAGTATTTT. Its protein product is CASSVGGGKGTDTQYF.